These T cell receptor beta chains were read from a single sample in a study of beta chain features in type 1 diabetes. Assay used: immunoSEQ multiplex PCR; TCRdb lists only in-frame clones, some missing. The sample yields a few hundred thousand clones, over 8.5% seen once. Sample: central memory CD4+ T cells from blood. These receptors were obtained from a man aged 25-45 years with type 1 diabetes. CDR3s include the opening cysteine and the closing phenylalanine or tryptophan. Fields, in order: clone size, J gene, V gene, D gene, CDR3 protein, CDR3 DNA. A D gene is named only where the DNA matches it firmly. Size is omitted from some rows. Given values are once, few, many or a class for expanded clones.

few	TRBJ1-5	TRBV19	TRBD1	CASTLGQGIGQPQHF	TGTGCCAGTACCCTGGGACAGGGGATCGGTCAGCCCCAGCATTTT
many	TRBJ1-1	TRBV18	NA	CASSPAVGGKGTEAFF	TGTGCCAGCTCGCCCGCCGTGGGAGGGAAGGGGACTGAAGCTTTCTTT
NA	TRBJ2-2	TRBV11-1	NA	CASSSTNTGELFF	TGTGCCAGCAGCTCTACTAACACCGGGGAGCTGTTTTTT
few	TRBJ1-2	TRBV6-5	NA	CASGVGNYGYTF	TGTGCCAGCGGAGTCGGTAACTATGGCTACACCTTC
many	TRBJ1-2	TRBV6-5	NA	CASRKMDYGYTF	TGTGCCAGCCGCAAGATGGACTATGGCTACACCTTC
many	TRBJ2-4	TRBV7-2	NA	CASSLQGVENIQYF	TGTGCCAGCAGCTTACAAGGGGTGGAAAACATTCAGTACTTC
many	TRBJ2-5	TRBV7-9	NA	CASSRGTQETQYF	TGTGCCAGCAGCCGGGGGACCCAAGAGACCCAGTACTTC
NA	TRBJ1-2	TRBV27	NA	CASSRSGGYGYTF	TGTGCCAGCAGTCGATCCGGGGGCTATGGCTACACCTTC
many	TRBJ1-2	TRBV7-2	NA	CASSFEGYGYTF	TGTGCCAGCAGCTTCGAAGGCTATGGCTACACCTTC
NA	TRBJ1-2	TRBV6-6	TRBD1	CASSLDRAGGYTF	TGTGCCAGCAGTCTCGACAGGGCAGGTGGCTACACCTTC
NA	TRBJ2-7	TRBV4-1	TRBD2	CASSQDQLAGREQYF	TGCGCCAGCAGCCAAGATCAACTAGCGGGTCGCGAGCAGTACTTC
NA	TRBJ1-2	TRBV25-1	NA	CASSVSGREGYTF	TGTGCCAGCAGTGTTTCAGGGAGGGAAGGCTACACCTTC
few	TRBJ1-1	TRBV5-6	TRBD1	CASSLVSVGGGGLNTEAFF	TGTGCCAGCAGCTTGGTTAGCGTTGGAGGGGGCGGACTGAACACTGAAGCTTTCTTT
NA	TRBJ2-3	TRBV9	NA	CASSPAPESWVDTQYF	TGTGCCAGCAGCCCCGCCCCGGAGAGTTGGGTAGATACGCAGTATTTT
NA	TRBJ2-1	TRBV30	NA	CAWTRYGGVDNEQFF	TGTGCCTGGACGAGGTACGGGGGAGTCGACAATGAGCAGTTCTTC
few	TRBJ1-2	TRBV6-1	NA	CASSAVIYGYTF	TGTGCCAGCAGTGCTGTTATCTATGGCTACACCTTC
few	TRBJ2-3	TRBV5-1	TRBD1	CASSFQGASSDTQYF	TGCGCCAGCAGCTTCCAGGGGGCTTCTTCAGATACGCAGTATTTT
NA	TRBJ2-7	TRBV28	NA	CASRGTSYEQYF	TGTGCCAGCAGGGGGACATCTTACGAGCAGTACTTC
NA	TRBJ1-4	TRBV27	NA	CASSLYGGKLFF	TGTGCCAGCAGTTTATACGGGGGAAAACTGTTTTTT
many	TRBJ2-7	TRBV19	NA	CASSIQGRAYEQYF	TGTGCCAGTAGTATACAAGGCAGAGCCTACGAGCAGTACTTC
NA	TRBJ2-7	TRBV30	NA	CAWNGGSYEQYF	TGTGCCTGGAATGGGGGCTCCTACGAGCAGTACTTC
NA	TRBJ1-1	TRBV21-1	NA	CASSKGTAMNTEAFF	TGTGCCAGCAGCAAGGGGACAGCAATGAACACTGAAGCTTTCTTT
NA	TRBJ1-2	TRBV28	NA	CANGNDMYGYTF	TGTGCCAACGGAAACGACATGTATGGCTACACCTTC
few	TRBJ1-1	TRBV6-5	NA	CASRVQVNTEAFF	TGTGCCAGCAGGGTTCAGGTGAACACTGAAGCTTTCTTT
NA	TRBJ2-1	TRBV28	TRBD2	CASTLGLAGTQDRDNEQFF	TGTGCCAGCACCCTAGGGCTAGCGGGAACCCAGGATCGAGACAATGAGCAGTTCTTC
NA	TRBJ1-3	TRBV6-6	NA	CASSYSSGANTIYF	TGTGCCAGCAGTTACTCGTCAGGGGCAAACACCATATATTTT
NA	TRBJ2-7	TRBV6-1	TRBD1	CATFWTGGIDEQYF	TGTGCCACATTCTGGACAGGGGGCATAGACGAGCAGTACTTC
NA	TRBJ2-7	TRBV15	TRBD1	CATSSNLGQGYEQYF	TGTGCCACCAGCAGCAATTTGGGACAGGGATACGAGCAGTACTTC
few	TRBJ2-5	TRBV5-1	TRBD2	CASSGRLAGVETQYF	TGCGCCAGCAGCGGTAGACTAGCGGGAGTGGAGACCCAGTACTTC
many	TRBJ2-5	TRBV5-6	TRBD1	CASGTRPDRGETQYF	TGTGCCAGCGGAACTCGTCCGGACAGGGGAGAGACCCAGTACTTC
NA	TRBJ2-5	TRBV11-2	TRBD1	CASSQGARGLETQYF	TGTGCCAGCAGCCAAGGAGCCAGGGGGCTAGAGACCCAGTACTTC
NA	TRBJ1-5	TRBV28	NA	CASSPARGNQPQHF	TGTGCCAGCAGCCCCGCCAGGGGAAATCAGCCCCAGCATTTT
few	TRBJ1-1	TRBV5-1	NA	CASSLGGPAEAFF	TGCGCCAGCAGCTTGGGGGGGCCAGCTGAAGCTTTCTTT
NA	TRBJ2-7	TRBV27	TRBD2	CASSSSGTRNEQYF	TGTGCCAGCAGTTCTTCCGGGACTAGGAACGAGCAGTACTTC
few	TRBJ1-1	TRBV2	NA	CATREGTEAFF	TGTGCCACACGGGAGGGCACTGAAGCTTTCTTT
many	TRBJ2-6	TRBV10-3	TRBD1	CAISPLGQGAVGANVLTF	TGTGCCATCAGTCCCTTGGGACAGGGGGCGGTAGGGGCCAACGTCCTGACTTTC
NA	TRBJ2-5	TRBV29-1	NA	CSVELVPQETQYF	TGCAGCGTTGAATTGGTCCCACAGGAGACCCAGTACTTC
few	TRBJ1-2	TRBV5-1	NA	CASSPDGDYGYTF	TGCGCCAGCAGCCCGGACGGTGACTATGGCTACACCTTC
NA	TRBJ2-5	TRBV7-2	NA	CASSPPFRTVILETQYF	TGTGCCAGCAGCCCGCCTTTCCGGACAGTAATTTTGGAGACCCAGTACTTC
few	TRBJ2-1	TRBV19	TRBD1	CASSERDSYPYNEQFF	TGTGCCAGTAGTGAACGGGACAGCTACCCCTACAATGAGCAGTTCTTC
few	TRBJ2-7	TRBV7-2	NA	CASSLNPRGMDYEQYF	TGTGCCAGCAGCTTAAATCCTCGGGGGATGGACTACGAGCAGTACTTC
NA	TRBJ2-7	TRBV7-9	NA	CARGRNEQYF	TGTGCCAGGGGCCGAAACGAGCAGTACTTC